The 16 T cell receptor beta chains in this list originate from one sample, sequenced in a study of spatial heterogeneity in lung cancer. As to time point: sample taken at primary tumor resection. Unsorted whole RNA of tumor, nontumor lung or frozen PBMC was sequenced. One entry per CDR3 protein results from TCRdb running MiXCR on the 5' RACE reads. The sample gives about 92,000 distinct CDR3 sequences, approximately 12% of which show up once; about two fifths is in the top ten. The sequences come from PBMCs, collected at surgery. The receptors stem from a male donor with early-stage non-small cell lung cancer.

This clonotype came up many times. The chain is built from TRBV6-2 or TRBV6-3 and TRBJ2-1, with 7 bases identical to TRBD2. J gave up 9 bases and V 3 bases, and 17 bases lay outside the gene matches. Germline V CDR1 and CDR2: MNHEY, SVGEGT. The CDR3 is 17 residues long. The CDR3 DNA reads TGTGCCAGCAGTTATAGACTAGCCGCAAACGGTGGGGGTGAGCAGTTCTTC. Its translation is CASSYRLAANGGGEQFF.

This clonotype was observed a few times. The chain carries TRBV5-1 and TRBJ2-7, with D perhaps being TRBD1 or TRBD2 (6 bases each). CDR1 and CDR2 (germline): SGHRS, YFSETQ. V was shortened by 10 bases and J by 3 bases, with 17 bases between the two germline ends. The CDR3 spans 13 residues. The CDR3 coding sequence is TGCGCCTCTGGAGGGGGAGATAACTACGAGCAGTACTTC. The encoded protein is CASGGGDNYEQYF.

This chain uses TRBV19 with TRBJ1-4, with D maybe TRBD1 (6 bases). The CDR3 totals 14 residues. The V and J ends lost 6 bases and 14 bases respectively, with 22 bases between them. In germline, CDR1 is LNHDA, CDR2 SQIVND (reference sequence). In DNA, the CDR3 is TGTGCCAGTAGCACCCTACAGGGTCCCGTATTGCTGTTTTTT. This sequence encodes CASSTLQGPVLLFF.

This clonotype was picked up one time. CDR3 loop: CSARVLAGLRADTQYF. Here the CDR3 DNA reads TGCAGTGCTAGAGTCCTAGCGGGGCTGCGGGCGGATACGCAGTATTTT. V gene TRBV20-1 combines with J gene TRBJ2-3; 9 bases align to TRBD2. CDR1 is DFQATT, CDR2 SNEGSKA, per germline (reference sequence). V was clipped by 1 base and J by 6 bases; unmatched bases: 11. The CDR3 extends over 16 amino acids.

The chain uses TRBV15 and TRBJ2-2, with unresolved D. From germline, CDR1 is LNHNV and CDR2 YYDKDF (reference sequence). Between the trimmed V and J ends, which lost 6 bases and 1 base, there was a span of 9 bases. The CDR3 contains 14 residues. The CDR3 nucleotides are TGTGCCACCAGTGAGGCCATGAACACCGGGGAGCTGTTTTTT. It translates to CATSEAMNTGELFF.

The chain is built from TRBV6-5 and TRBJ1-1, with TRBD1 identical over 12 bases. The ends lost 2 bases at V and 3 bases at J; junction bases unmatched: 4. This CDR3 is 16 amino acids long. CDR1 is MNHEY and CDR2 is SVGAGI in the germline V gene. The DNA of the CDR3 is TGTGCCAGCAGTTACGGGACAGGGGGCGCATACACTGAAGCTTTCTTT. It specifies CASSYGTGGAYTEAFF.

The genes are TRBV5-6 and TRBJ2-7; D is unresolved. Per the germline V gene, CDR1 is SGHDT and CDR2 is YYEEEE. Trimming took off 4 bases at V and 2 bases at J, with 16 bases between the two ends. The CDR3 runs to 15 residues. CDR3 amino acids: CASSPGLLQTYEQYF. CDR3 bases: TGTGCCAGCAGCCCTGGGCTCCTCCAAACCTACGAGCAGTACTTC.

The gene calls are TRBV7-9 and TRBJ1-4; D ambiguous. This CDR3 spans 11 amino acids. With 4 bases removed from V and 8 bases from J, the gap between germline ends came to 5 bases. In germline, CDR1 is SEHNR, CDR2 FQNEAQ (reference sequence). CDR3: CASSSREKLFF. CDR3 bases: TGTGCCAGCAGCTCCCGGGAAAAACTGTTTTTT.

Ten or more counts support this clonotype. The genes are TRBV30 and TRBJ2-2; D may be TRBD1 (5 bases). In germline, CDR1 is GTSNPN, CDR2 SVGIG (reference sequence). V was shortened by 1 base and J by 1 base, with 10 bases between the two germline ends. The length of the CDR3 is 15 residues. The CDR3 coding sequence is TGTGCCTGGAGTGCAGTCACAGGGAACACCGGGGAGCTGTTTTTT. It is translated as CAWSAVTGNTGELFF. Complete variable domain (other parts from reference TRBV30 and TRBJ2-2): SQTIHQWPATLVQPVGSPLSLECTVEGTSNPNLYWYRQAAGRGLQLLFYSVGIGQISSEVPQNLSASRPQDRQFILSSKKLLLSDSGFYLCAWSAVTGNTGELFFGEGSRLTVL.

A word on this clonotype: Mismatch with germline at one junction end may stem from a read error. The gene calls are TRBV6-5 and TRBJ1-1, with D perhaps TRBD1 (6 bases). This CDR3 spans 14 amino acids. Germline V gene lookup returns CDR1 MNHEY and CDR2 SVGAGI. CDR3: CASSPSGGGTKAFF. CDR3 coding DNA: TGTGCCAGCAGTCCCTCCGGGGGCGGCACTAAAGCTTTCTTT.

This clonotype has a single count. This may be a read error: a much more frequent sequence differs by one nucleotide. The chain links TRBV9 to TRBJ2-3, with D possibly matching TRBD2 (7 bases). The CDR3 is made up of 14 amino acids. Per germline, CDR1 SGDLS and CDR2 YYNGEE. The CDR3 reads CASSSTSRTDTQNF. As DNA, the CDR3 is TGTGCCAGCAGCTCGACTAGCCGGACAGATACGCAGAATTTT. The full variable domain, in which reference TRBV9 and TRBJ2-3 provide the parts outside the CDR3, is DSGVTQTPKHLITATGQRVTLRCSPRSGDLSVYWYQQSLDQGLQFLIQYYNGEERAKGNILERFSAQQFPDLHSELNLSSLELGDSALYFCASSSTSRTDTQNFGPGTRLTVL.

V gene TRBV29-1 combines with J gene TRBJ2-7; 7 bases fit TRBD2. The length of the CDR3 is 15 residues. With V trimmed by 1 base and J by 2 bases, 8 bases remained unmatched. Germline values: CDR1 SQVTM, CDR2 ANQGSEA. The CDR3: CSVEGGRGSTYEQYF. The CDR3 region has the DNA TGCAGCGTTGAAGGGGGGAGGGGCAGCACCTACGAGCAGTACTTC.

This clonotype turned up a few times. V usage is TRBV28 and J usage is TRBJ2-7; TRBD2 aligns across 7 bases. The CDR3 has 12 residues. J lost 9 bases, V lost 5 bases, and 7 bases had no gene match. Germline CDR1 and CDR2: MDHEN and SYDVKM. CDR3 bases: TGTGCCAGCAGTCCGCCCGGGAGGACGCAGTACTTC. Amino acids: CASSPPGRTQYF.

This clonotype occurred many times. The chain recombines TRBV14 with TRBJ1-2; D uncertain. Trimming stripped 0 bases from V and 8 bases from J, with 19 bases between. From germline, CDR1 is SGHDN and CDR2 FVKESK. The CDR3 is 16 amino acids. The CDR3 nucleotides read TGTGCCAGCAGCCAAGAGATTAACAGCCATTTTAGGGGCTACACCTTC. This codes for CASSQEINSHFRGYTF. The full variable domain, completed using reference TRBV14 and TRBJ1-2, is EAGVTQFPSHSVIEKGQTVTLRCDPISGHDNLYWYRRVMGKEIKFLLHFVKESKQDESGMPNNRFLAERTGGTYSTLKVQPAELEDSGVYFCASSQEINSHFRGYTFGSGTRLTVV.

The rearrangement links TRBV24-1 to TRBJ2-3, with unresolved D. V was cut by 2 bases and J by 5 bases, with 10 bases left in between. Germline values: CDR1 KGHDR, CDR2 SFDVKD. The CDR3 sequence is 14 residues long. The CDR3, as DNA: TGTGCCACCAGTGATTCTACACCCCGAGATACGCAGTATTTT. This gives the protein CATSDSTPRDTQYF.

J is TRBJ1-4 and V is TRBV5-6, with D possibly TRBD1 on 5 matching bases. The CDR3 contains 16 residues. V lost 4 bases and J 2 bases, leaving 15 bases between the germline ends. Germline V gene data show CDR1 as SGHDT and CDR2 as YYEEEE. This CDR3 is CASSPTGRGTNEKLFF. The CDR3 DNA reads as TGTGCCAGCAGCCCCACTGGCCGGGGCACTAATGAAAAACTGTTTTTT.